These 13 T cell receptor beta chains were all obtained from the same sample, sequenced in a study of cytomegalovirus exposure and HLA in healthy donors. Repertoires were generated with immunoSEQ multiplex PCR, while TCRdb's copy carries only in-frame clones and drops some. The table lists roughly 150,000 clones, more than 85% of them singletons. Sample: PBMCs. Receptor source: a man between 18 and 29 years old in good health and CMV-seronegative.

J is TRBJ2-2 and V is TRBV18, with D possibly TRBD1 on 6 matching bases. This CDR3 is 17 amino acids long. Germline V gene sequence: CDR1 KGHSH, CDR2 LQKENI. Trimming took 0 bases from V and 5 from J, leaving 16 bases between them. Here the CDR3 reads CASSPPVRGTGTGELFF. Here the CDR3 DNA reads TGTGCCAGCTCACCACCGGTCAGGGGCACGGGGACCGGGGAGCTGTTTTTT.

This chain joins TRBV4-3 and TRBJ1-2; TRBD1 is a possible D gene (6 bases). V lost 4 bases and J lost 3, with 12 bases in between. Germline CDR1 is LGHNA and CDR2 is YSLEER. The CDR3 contains 14 residues. CDR3 bases: TGCGCCAGCAGCCCCCAACAGGGACACTATGGCTACACCTTC. Translation gives CASSPQQGHYGYTF.

CDR3 sequence: CASSSGTSGRAYNEQFF. CDR3 sequence (DNA): TGTGCCAGCAGTTCCGGGACTAGCGGGAGGGCCTACAATGAGCAGTTCTTC. This rearrangement joins TRBV2 to TRBJ2-1; 16 bases align to TRBD2. CDR1 SNHLY and CDR2 FYNNEI come from the germline V gene. The CDR3 sequence is 17 residues long. V dropped 5 bases and J dropped 2; count of bases not matched to a gene: 3.

CDR3 region: CASSLSGQKGAEAFF. The CDR3 DNA sequence: TGTGCCAGCAGTTTATCGGGACAAAAAGGGGCTGAAGCTTTCTTT. The chain links TRBV27 to TRBJ1-1; tentative D call: TRBD1 (6 bases). This CDR3 spans 15 amino acids. Per the germline V gene, CDR1 is MNHEY and CDR2 is SMNVEV (reference sequence). The V end lost 0 bases, the J end lost 6 bases, and 14 bases lay between the germline ends.

The chain is built from TRBV10-3 and TRBJ1-3, with 9 bases identical to TRBD1. Unmatched junction bases numbered 7, after V lost 9 bases and J lost 7 bases. CDR3 length equals 13 residues. Looked up from germline, CDR1 is ENHRY and CDR2 is SYGVKD. The CDR3 reads CAIRDREWNTIYF. CDR3 DNA: TGTGCCATACGGGACAGGGAATGGAACACCATATATTTT.

V gene TRBV9 combines with J gene TRBJ1-3, with a possible D match to TRBD1 (5 bases). This CDR3 region has 15 residues. The V gene lost 0 bases and the J gene lost 0 bases, with 7 bases spanning the gap. Germline V lookup: CDR1 SGDLS, CDR2 YYNGEE. The CDR3 region has the DNA TGTGCCAGCAGCGTAGTAGGGGTCTCTGGAAACACCATATATTTT. It is translated as CASSVVGVSGNTIYF.

V is TRBV7-9 and J is TRBJ1-2, with D perhaps matching TRBD1 (5 bases). This CDR3 has 14 residues. CDR1 SEHNR and CDR2 FQNEAQ come from the germline V gene (reference sequence). Trimming took 5 bases from V and 2 from J, leaving 12 bases between them. The CDR3, as DNA: TGTGCCAGCAGCGTGGCAGGGCCCAACTATGGCTACACCTTC. This sequence encodes CASSVAGPNYGYTF.

The V and J genes are TRBV5-1 and TRBJ1-3; 7 nucleotides align to TRBD1. V shed 0 bases, J shed 3 bases, and the junction held 9 bases outside the gene matches. Per the germline V gene, CDR1 is SGHRS and CDR2 is YFSETQ. This CDR3 spans 17 amino acids. The CDR3 loop is CASSLVGLRDSGNTIYF. In nucleotides, the CDR3 is TGCGCCAGCAGCTTGGTAGGGCTCCGGGACAGTGGAAACACCATATATTTT.

This clone was counted a single time. The V call is TRBV14, the J call TRBJ1-1; 8 nucleotides align to TRBD1. Germline V gene lookup returns CDR1 SGHDN and CDR2 FVKESK. This CDR3 spans 16 amino acids. The junction had 8 bases not matched to a gene; V was cut back by 0 bases and J by 5 bases. In DNA, the CDR3 is TGTGCCAGCAGCCAAGATATTGGACAGGGAGTTACTGAAGCTTTCTTT. Translating gives CASSQDIGQGVTEAFF.

This chain joins TRBV5-6 and TRBJ1-1; 8 bases align to TRBD1. Germline V gives CDR1 SGHDT, CDR2 YYEEEE. J was trimmed by 9 bases and V by 4 bases; bases with no gene match: 17. The CDR3 consists of 16 residues. Here the CDR3 reads CASSLWGAGGAGKAFF. CDR3 nucleotides: TGTGCCAGCAGCCTTTGGGGGGCAGGGGGCGCCGGAAAAGCTTTCTTT.

The chain recombines TRBV18 with TRBJ1-2; tentative D call: TRBD1 (5 bases). The CDR3 is made up of 15 amino acids. Deletions cut 1 base from V and 5 bases from J, with 14 bases between. CDR1 KGHSH and CDR2 LQKENI come from the germline V gene. CDR3 protein: CASSPLRGAPYGYTF. Here the CDR3 DNA reads TGTGCCAGCTCACCACTACGCGGGGCCCCATATGGCTACACCTTC. Combining the CDR3 with reference TRBV18 and TRBJ1-2 gives the whole variable domain NAGVMQNPRHLVRRRGQEARLRCSPMKGHSHVYWYRQLPEEGLKFMVYLQKENIIDESGMPKERFSAEFPKEGPSILRIQQVVRGDSAAYFCASSPLRGAPYGYTFGSGTRLTVV.

The gene calls are TRBV4-1 and TRBJ2-7; 12 nucleotides line up with TRBD2. From germline, CDR1 is MGHRA and CDR2 YSYEKL. With V trimmed by 0 bases and J by 3 bases, 9 bases remained unmatched. The CDR3 is 18 amino acids. The CDR3 is CASSQEWETSGGFYEQYF. Written as DNA, the CDR3 is TGCGCCAGCAGCCAAGAGTGGGAGACTAGCGGGGGTTTCTACGAGCAGTACTTC.

This chain links TRBV6-4 with TRBJ2-1; 8 bases match TRBD2. This CDR3 contains 14 residues. Trimming took 5 bases from V and 9 from J; bases not matched to a gene: 9. CDR1 is MRHNA and CDR2 is SNTAGT in the germline V gene. The chain's CDR3 is CASSLQRGNSEQFF. The CDR3 DNA sequence: TGTGCCAGCAGTTTACAGCGGGGGAACTCTGAGCAGTTCTTC.